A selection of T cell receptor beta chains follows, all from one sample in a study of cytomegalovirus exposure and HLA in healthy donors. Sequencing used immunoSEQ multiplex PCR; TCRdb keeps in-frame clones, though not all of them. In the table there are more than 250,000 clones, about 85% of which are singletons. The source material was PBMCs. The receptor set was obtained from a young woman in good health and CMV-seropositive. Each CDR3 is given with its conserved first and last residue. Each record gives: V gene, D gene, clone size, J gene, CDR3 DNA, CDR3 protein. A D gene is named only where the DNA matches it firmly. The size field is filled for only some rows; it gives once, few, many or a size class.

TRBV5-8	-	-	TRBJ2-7	TGTGCCAGCAGCCCCCTCTCCTACGAGCAGTACTTC	CASSPLSYEQYF
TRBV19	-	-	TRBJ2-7	TGTGCCAGTAGTAGTGGGGACGGTTACGAGCAGTACTTC	CASSSGDGYEQYF
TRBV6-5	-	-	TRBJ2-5	TGTGCCAGCAGTGCGGGGCAGCGAAAAGAGACCCAGTACTTC	CASSAGQRKETQYF
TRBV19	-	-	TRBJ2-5	TGTGCCAGTAGCTGGACTGGGGGAGAGACCCAGTACTTC	CASSWTGGETQYF
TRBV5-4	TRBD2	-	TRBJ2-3	TGTGCCAGCAGCGAAAGACTAGCGGGGGGGCCTGCAGATACGCAGTATTTT	CASSERLAGGPADTQYF
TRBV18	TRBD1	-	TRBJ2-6	TGTGCCAGCTCACTCACGGGACAGGGGATCTCTGGGGCCAACGTCCTGACTTTC	CASSLTGQGISGANVLTF
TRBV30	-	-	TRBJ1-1	TGTGCCTGGACTTTAGCTCAGAACACTGAAGCTTTCTTT	CAWTLAQNTEAFF
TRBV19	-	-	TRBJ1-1	TGTGCCAGTAGCCCAGGAGGGTACACTGAAGCTTTCTTT	CASSPGGYTEAFF
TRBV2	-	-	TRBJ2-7	TGTGCCAGCAGTGAACAGACAGAGAGAAGCTCCTACGAGCAGTACTTC	CASSEQTERSSYEQYF
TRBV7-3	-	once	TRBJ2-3	TGTGCCAGCAGCCTACAACGAGCGGGCACAGATACGCAGTATTTT	CASSLQRAGTDTQYF
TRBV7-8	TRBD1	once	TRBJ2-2	TGTGCCAGCAGCCACGACCCGACAGGGGCCACCGGGGAGCTGTTTTTT	CASSHDPTGATGELFF
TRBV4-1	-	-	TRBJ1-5	TGCGCCAGCAGCCAAGATCACAAGAGCTATAGCAATCAGCCCCAGCATTTT	CASSQDHKSYSNQPQHF
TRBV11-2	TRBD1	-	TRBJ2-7	TGTGCCAGCAGACACAGGGGGCCCTACGAGCAGTACTTC	CASRHRGPYEQYF
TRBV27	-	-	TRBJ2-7	TGTGCCAGCAGTTCGGGACAATACGAGCAGTACTTC	CASSSGQYEQYF
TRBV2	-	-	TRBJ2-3	TGTGCCAGCAGTATCGGCGACAGAGACACAGATACGCAGTATTTT	CASSIGDRDTDTQYF
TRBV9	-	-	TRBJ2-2	TGTGCCAGCAGCGTAGGTAGGGCGGGCCGGAGGACCGGGGAGCTGTTTTTT	CASSVGRAGRRTGELFF
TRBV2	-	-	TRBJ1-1	TGTGCCAGCAGGGCCGGACAAATGAACACTGAAGCTTTCTTT	CASRAGQMNTEAFF
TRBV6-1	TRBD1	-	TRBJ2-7	TGTGCCAGCAGTGAAATGGGACAGGAGAGCTACGAGCAGTACTTC	CASSEMGQESYEQYF
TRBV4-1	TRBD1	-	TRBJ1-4	TGCGCCAGCAGCTTCACAGGGGAAACTAATGAAAAACTGTTTTTT	CASSFTGETNEKLFF
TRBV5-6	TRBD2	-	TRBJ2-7	TGTGCCAGCAGCTACGGACTAGCGGGGGGGCCGATCGAGCAGTACTTC	CASSYGLAGGPIEQYF
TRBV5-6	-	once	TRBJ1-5	TGTGCCAGCAGCTTGGGCGGCCTGGGGTATCAGCCCCAGCATTTT	CASSLGGLGYQPQHF
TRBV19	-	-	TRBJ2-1	TGTGCCAGTAGTTACAGCCGAAGCTCCTACAATGAGCAGTTCTTC	CASSYSRSSYNEQFF
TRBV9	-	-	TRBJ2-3	TGTGCCAGCAGCGTAGTGGGGTTTGTCACAGATACGCAGTATTTT	CASSVVGFVTDTQYF
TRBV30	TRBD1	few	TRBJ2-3	TGTGCCTGGGACAGGGGCGGGGGCACAGATACGCAGTATTTT	CAWDRGGGTDTQYF
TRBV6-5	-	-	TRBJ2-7	TGTGCCAGCAGTTATGACAGAAGAACCTACGAGCAGTACTTC	CASSYDRRTYEQYF
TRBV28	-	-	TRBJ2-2	TGTGCCAGCAGCCCCCCAGGGGGGGGAAACACCGGGGAGCTGTTTTTT	CASSPPGGGNTGELFF
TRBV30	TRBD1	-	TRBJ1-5	TGTGCCTGGAGTTCGGGACAGCTTCGCTATAGCAATCAGCCCCAGCATTTT	CAWSSGQLRYSNQPQHF
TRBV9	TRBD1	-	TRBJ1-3	TGTGCCAGCAGCGTAACCTCAGAGGCGACAGGGGGTTCGCGTTACTCTGGAAACACCATATATTTT	CASSVTSEATGGSRYSGNTIYF
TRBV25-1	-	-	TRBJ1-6	TGTGCCAGCAGTGAAGCTCGGGGCTGGAATTCACCCCTCCACTTT	CASSEARGWNSPLHF
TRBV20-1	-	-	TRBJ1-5	TGCAAGGCCGGGAATCAGCCCCAGCATTTT	CKAGNQPQHF
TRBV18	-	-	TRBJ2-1	TGTGCCAGCTCACCACTAAGTTACAATGAGCAGTTCTTC	CASSPLSYNEQFF
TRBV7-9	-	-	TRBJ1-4	TGTGCCAGCAGCTCCAGGGGCGGTGAAAAACTGTTTTTT	CASSSRGGEKLFF
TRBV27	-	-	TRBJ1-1	TGTGCCAGCAGTTTAGTCGGGGGTCCTGAAGCTTTCTTT	CASSLVGGPEAFF
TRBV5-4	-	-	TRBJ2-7	TGTGCCAGCAGCCCGCGGGATTCAACCTACGAGCAGTACTTC	CASSPRDSTYEQYF
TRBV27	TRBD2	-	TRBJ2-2	TGTGCCAGCAGTAACCCTGCTGGGACTAGCGGAGGGGGCACCGGGGAGCTGTTTTTT	CASSNPAGTSGGGTGELFF
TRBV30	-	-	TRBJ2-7	TGTGCCTGGATCACTAAGGACTCCTCCTACGAGCAGTACTTC	CAWITKDSSYEQYF
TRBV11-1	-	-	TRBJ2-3	TGTGCCAGCAGCCTCCTACGCACAGATACGCAGTATTTT	CASSLLRTDTQYF
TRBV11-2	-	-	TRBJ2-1	TGTGCCAGCAGCTTAGACAGACAGGACAATGAGCAGTTCTTC	CASSLDRQDNEQFF
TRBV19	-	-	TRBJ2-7	TGTGCCAGTAGTAGGACAGCGAGCTCCTACGAGCAGTACTTC	CASSRTASSYEQYF
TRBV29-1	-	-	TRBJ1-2	TGCAGCGTTGAACTTCCGGGACAAGTCTATGGCTACACCTTC	CSVELPGQVYGYTF
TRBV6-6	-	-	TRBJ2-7	TGTGCCAGCAGCCCCCTGGCAGGGAACTACGAACAGTACTTC	CASSPLAGNYEQYF
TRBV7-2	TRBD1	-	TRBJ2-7	TGTGCCAGCAGGCGACAGGGGGATTTTTCCTACGAGCAGTACTTC	CASRRQGDFSYEQYF
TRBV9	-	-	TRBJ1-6	TGTGCCAGCAGTCCTCAGGGGTTCTATAATTCACCCCTCCACTTT	CASSPQGFYNSPLHF
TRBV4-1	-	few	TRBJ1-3	TGCGCCAGCAGCCAAGATGGTGTACCGGGGGTCGGAAACACCATATATTTT	CASSQDGVPGVGNTIYF
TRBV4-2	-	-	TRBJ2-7	TGTGCCAGCAGCCAAGATGCCGTCCCCTACGAGCAGTACTTC	CASSQDAVPYEQYF
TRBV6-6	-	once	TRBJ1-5	TGTGCCAGCAGTTCCATTAAGGGAGGCAATCAGCCCCAGCATTTT	CASSSIKGGNQPQHF